This TCR beta chain derives from a study of cytomegalovirus exposure and HLA in healthy donors. Broader study findings: It was reported that the classifier diagnosed cytomegalovirus status with high specificity and sensitivity in both the original and validation cohorts. It was 150 or so TCR beta chains that were listed as cytomegalovirus-associated. Among TCR sequences, most were rare, though some public TCRs appeared in many donors. Testing in vitro showed a few CMV-associated chains specific for CMV antigens.

The data were produced by immunoSEQ multiplex PCR, yet TCRdb's version contains in-frame clones alone and is incomplete. This sample has more than 250,000 clones, with 70% to 90% found just once. This CDR3 is built from 14 residues. From germline, CDR1 is SNHLY and CDR2 FYNNEI. V dropped 1 base and J dropped 6 bases, with 10 bases sitting between them. Comment on this clone: Its target is not known.

The receptor was derived from a young woman in good health and CMV-seronegative. The material sequenced was PBMCs. The chain carries TRBV2 and TRBJ2-1; a weak D match, TRBD1 (6 bases). CDR3 in DNA: TGTGCCAGCAGTGAAGGGACAGTGGTCAATGAGCAGTTCTTC. Translating it yields CASSEGTVVNEQFF.